A selection of T cell receptor beta chains follows, all from one sample in a study of blood T cells in healthy people across ages. TCRdb independently ran MiXCR on the 5' RACE reads; one entry per CDR3 protein. This table holds hundreds of thousands of distinct CDR3 sequences, about 30% found once. Sequencing was performed on blood. The receptors were sampled from a woman at least 80 years old in good health. Each CDR3 is given without its conserved first and last residue. D genes are given only for firm matches.

SARKAEGAREQY,TRBJ2-7,TRBV20-1,.
ASSSSGNSHNEQF,TRBJ2-1,TRBV6-2/TRBV6-3,TRBD2
ASSLRGLSNEQF,TRBJ2-1,TRBV5-6,TRBD1
SAKGDRGLEAF,TRBJ1-1,TRBV20-1,TRBD1
ASSLSGTTTDTQY,TRBJ2-3,TRBV5-1,.
ATALAGGHNEQF,TRBJ2-1,TRBV24-1,TRBD2
ASSYTGGNEQF,TRBJ2-1,TRBV7-7,TRBD1
SVRWMAADVLT,TRBJ2-6,TRBV20-1,.
ATSAPGTARRETQY,TRBJ2-5,TRBV15,.
SGATGARSEAF,TRBJ1-1,TRBV29-1,TRBD1
ASSQDMQGVRYGYT,TRBJ1-2,TRBV4-1,.
ASPPAGTGGYEQY,TRBJ2-7,TRBV18,TRBD1
ASSEALTGPQEQY,TRBJ2-5,TRBV2,.
ASSRRLAGGRDFSTDTQY,TRBJ2-3,TRBV11-2,TRBD2
ASSLNRGPDTDTQY,TRBJ2-3,TRBV7-6,.
SAPRGGLSNEKLF,TRBJ1-4,TRBV20-1,.
ATRRGDNEQF,TRBJ2-1,TRBV10-3,TRBD2
SARGRIDSEAF,TRBJ1-1,TRBV20-1,.
SVVLDSRGDYEQY,.,TRBV29-1,.
AISSQGLPYEQY,TRBJ2-7,TRBV10-3,.
TSSPRGSSYNEQY,.,TRBV7-2,TRBD1
SVEVGGPNEQY,TRBJ2-5,TRBV29-1,.
ASPRGPSVVDEQF,TRBJ2-1,TRBV2,.
ASSLAGQGQGEAF,TRBJ1-1,TRBV11-2,.
ASSRFSYEQY,TRBJ2-7,TRBV6-2/TRBV6-3,.
ASSARHSGGTQY,TRBJ2-3,TRBV2,.
ASRSRQGVAKNIQY,TRBJ2-4,TRBV6-6,TRBD1
ASSRGALGMLQPQH,TRBJ1-5,TRBV27,.
ASSSVGNRRADTLY,TRBJ2-3,TRBV11-2,.
ASSPDRVREQY,TRBJ2-5,TRBV5-1,.
ASSFPGTGDRQPQH,TRBJ1-5,TRBV6-6,TRBD1